This T cell receptor (beta chain) was recovered during a study of T cell repertoires in cytomegalovirus infection. Overall study context: It can be stated that public TCR beta signatures indicated CMV infection as well as a matching HLA type. Whole-study results and caveats: Accumulated public TCR beta family frequency recognized individuals carrying CMV together with the relevant HLA. HLA-C-restricted, CMV-specific TCR beta clonotypes were dominant ex vivo.

Of note for this clonotype: Antigen specificity is unknown. The junction departs from the called germline gene at one end, perhaps through a read error.

TCRdb reprocessed the reads with MiXCR, giving one entry per CDR3 protein. Of some 450,000 distinct CDR3 sequences listed, 31% were seen once; the top ten hold roughly an eighth. This CDR3 is built from 13 residues. Germline lookup yields CDR1 SGHVS and CDR2 FNYEAQ. Sequenced: PBMCs. The V and J genes are TRBV7-6 and TRBJ2-5, with unresolved D. This TCR derives from a human donor in good health (CMV status not recorded). Some clones in this sample may be carry-over from other donors' samples. This chain's CDR3 is CASSLDREETRYF. CDR3 in DNA: TGTGCCAGCAGCTTAGATCGCGAAGAGACCCGGTACTTC.